There are many counts of the clone carrying this TCR beta chain. Its matching antigen is unknown. One entry per CDR3 protein results from TCRdb running MiXCR on the 5' RACE reads. The table records about 81,000 distinct CDR3 sequences, nearly 25% of them present only once. This specimen belongs to a study of T-cell memory formation after mild COVID-19. Whole-study context: Most TCR clusters belonged to a single donor. General study results and limits: Whether second-wave clones peaking at day 37 were SARS-CoV-2 specific went unconfirmed. Chiefly within CM and EM were the contracting CD4+ clones; CD8+ ones were within EMRA. Prior to infection, memory already included some responding clones, suggesting cross-reactive memory joined.

Trimming cost V 1 base and J 5 bases; bases outside gene matches: 7. The CDR3 covers 15 residues. The V gene's germline CDR1 is MNHEY and CDR2 SMNVEV (reference sequence). V usage is TRBV27 and J usage is TRBJ1-1, with 7 bases that match TRBD1. Material for sequencing was PBMCs or a T cell subset sorted from them (not recorded which). The TCR comes from a man between 18 and 35 years old who had mild COVID-19 (a few samples of this study predate the infection). Cell type and time point are not known. The CDR3 DNA reads as TGTGCCAGCAGTTTATTTACAGGGGTGGAAACTGAAGCTTTCTTT. Amino acids: CASSLFTGVETEAFF.